In its sample, the clone carrying this T cell receptor (beta chain) was seen once. This sample was taken from a study of CD4 T cell repertoires in COVID-19. Clones were sequenced by immunoSEQ multiplex PCR, and TCRdb holds only the in-frame ones, with some missing. The table records some 80,000 clones, under 90% of them present only once. These memory T cells were uncultured and sequenced directly after ex vivo isolation. The sequence was collected from a human donor who had COVID-19. The material was CD4+ T cells from peripheral blood, obtained after recovery from COVID-19.

The CDR3 is CSASGGGSEDTGELFF. The CDR3 nucleotides are TGCAGTGCTAGTGGTGGCGGGAGCGAGGACACCGGGGAGCTGTTTTTT. The chain uses TRBV20-1 and TRBJ2-2; TRBD2 aligns across 7 bases. V dropped 3 bases and J dropped 3; count of bases not matched to a gene: 10. CDR1 DFQATT and CDR2 SNEGSKA come from the germline V gene (reference sequence). This CDR3 region has 16 residues.